Each of the 3 T cell receptor beta chains below was sequenced from the same sample in a study of blood T cell repertoires in COVID-19. The assay was immunoSEQ multiplex PCR, and TCRdb's table has in-frame clones only and misses some. The repertoire holds about 170,000 clones, with about 88% as singletons. The specimen sequenced was peripheral blood. These receptors originate from a man in his fifties who had recovered from COVID-19.

The rearrangement joins TRBV7-8 to TRBJ2-1; the D gene is possibly TRBD2 (5 bases). In germline, CDR1 is SGHVS, CDR2 FQNEAQ. This CDR3 region has 13 residues. V shed 1 base and J shed 15 bases, with 16 bases lying between them. The CDR3 nucleotides are TGTGCCAGCAGCTTAGAAAGAATGAGGGAGTGGTTCTTC. This translates into CASSLERMREWFF. Based on the CDR3 plus reference TRBV7-8 and TRBJ2-1, the full variable domain is GAGVSQSPRYKVAKRGQDVALRCDPISGHVSLFWYQQALGQGPEFLTYFQNEAQLDKSGLPSDRFFAERPEGSVSTLKIQRTQQEDSAVYLCASSLERMREWFFGPGTRLTVL.

The CDR3 DNA is TGTGCCAGCAGCCGGGGGACTCTAAAGGAGGATGAGCAGTTCTTC. This encodes CASSRGTLKEDEQFF. This chain joins TRBV7-9 and TRBJ2-1; D may be TRBD2 (6 bases). V lost 5 bases to trimming and J lost 8 bases, with 19 bases between them. CDR3 length: 15 residues. In germline, CDR1 is SEHNR, CDR2 FQNEAQ (reference sequence).

This clone was counted only a few times. The V gene is TRBV20-1, the J gene TRBJ1-5; D unresolved. The V end was cut by 3 bases, the J end by 1 base, with 10 bases between. The CDR3 extends over 14 amino acids. Germline CDR1 and CDR2: DFQATT and SNEGSKA (reference sequence). The CDR3 reads CSASQPGSNQPQHF. CDR3 DNA: TGCAGTGCTAGTCAGCCGGGGAGCAATCAGCCCCAGCATTTT.